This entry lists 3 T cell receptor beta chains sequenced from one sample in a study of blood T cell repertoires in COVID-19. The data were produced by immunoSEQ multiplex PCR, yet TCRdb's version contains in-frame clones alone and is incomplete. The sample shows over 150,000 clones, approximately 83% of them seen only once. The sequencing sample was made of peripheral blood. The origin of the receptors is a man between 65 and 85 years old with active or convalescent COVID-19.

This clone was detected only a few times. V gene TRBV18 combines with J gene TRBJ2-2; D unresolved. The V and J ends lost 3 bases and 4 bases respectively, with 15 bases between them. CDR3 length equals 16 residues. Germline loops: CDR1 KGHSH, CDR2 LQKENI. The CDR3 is CASSPRLGSSTGELFF. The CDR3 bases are TGTGCCAGCTCACCGAGACTCGGTAGTAGCACCGGGGAGCTGTTTTTT. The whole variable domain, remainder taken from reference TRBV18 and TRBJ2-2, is NAGVMQNPRHLVRRRGQEARLRCSPMKGHSHVYWYRQLPEEGLKFMVYLQKENIIDESGMPKERFSAEFPKEGPSILRIQQVVRGDSAAYFCASSPRLGSSTGELFFGEGSRLTVL.

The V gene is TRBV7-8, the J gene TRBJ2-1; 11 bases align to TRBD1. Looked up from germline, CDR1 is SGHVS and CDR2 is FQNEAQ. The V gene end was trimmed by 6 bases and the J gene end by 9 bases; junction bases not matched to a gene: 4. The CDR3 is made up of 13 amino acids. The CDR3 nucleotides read TGTGCCAGCAGAAAAGGGACAGGGGGTGAGCAGTTCTTC. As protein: CASRKGTGGEQFF.

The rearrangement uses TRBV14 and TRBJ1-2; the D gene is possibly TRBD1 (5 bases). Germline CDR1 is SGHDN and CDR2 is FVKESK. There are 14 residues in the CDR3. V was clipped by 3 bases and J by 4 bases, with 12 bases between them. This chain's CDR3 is CASSHLDTSYGYTF. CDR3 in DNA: TGTGCCAGCAGCCATCTGGACACAAGCTATGGCTACACCTTC.